The rows below give T cell receptor beta chains drawn from one sample of a study of T cell repertoires in cytomegalovirus infection. TCRdb reprocessed the reads via MiXCR and lists one record per CDR3 protein. The data show around 440,000 distinct CDR3 sequences, with approximately 11% seen just once and 10% held by the top ten. Sequencing was done on a sample of PBMCs. The source is a human donor in good health (CMV status not recorded). Some clones in this sample may be carry-over from other donors' samples. Each CDR3 is given with its conserved first and last residue. Each record gives: V gene, clone size, J gene, D gene, CDR3 protein, CDR3 DNA. The D gene is left open where the match is weak. A row's size may be missing; if present it is once, few, many or a size class.

v_call: TRBV7-2
clone_size: many
j_call: TRBJ2-3
d_call: TRBD2
cdr3_aa: CASSLRVAGGTDTQYF
cdr3_nt: TGTGCCAGCAGCTTAAGGGTAGCGGGAGGGACAGATACGCAGTATTTT

v_call: TRBV20-1
clone_size: -
j_call: TRBJ2-7
d_call: TRBD2
cdr3_aa: CSASLLADPYEQYF
cdr3_nt: TGCAGTGCCAGTCTCCTAGCGGACCCTTACGAGCAGTACTTC

v_call: TRBV20-1
clone_size: many
j_call: TRBJ1-1
d_call: -
cdr3_aa: CSAPERYTEAFF
cdr3_nt: TGCAGTGCCCCTGAAAGGTACACTGAAGCTTTCTTT

v_call: TRBV27
clone_size: many
j_call: TRBJ2-1
d_call: -
cdr3_aa: CASSEDIVRDEQFF
cdr3_nt: TGTGCCAGCAGTGAGGACATCGTACGCGATGAGCAGTTCTTC

v_call: TRBV5-1
clone_size: many
j_call: TRBJ1-1
d_call: TRBD1
cdr3_aa: CASKLQGVAEAFF
cdr3_nt: TGCGCCAGTAAATTACAGGGGGTCGCTGAAGCTTTCTTT

v_call: TRBV5-1
clone_size: few
j_call: TRBJ2-3
d_call: TRBD2
cdr3_aa: CASSLGSGRVDTQYF
cdr3_nt: TGCGCCAGCAGCTTGGGCAGCGGGAGAGTTGATACGCAGTATTTT

v_call: TRBV7-9
clone_size: many
j_call: TRBJ1-1
d_call: -
cdr3_aa: CASSSLQGSGTEAFF
cdr3_nt: TGTGCCAGCAGCTCTCTACAGGGATCGGGCACTGAAGCTTTCTTT

v_call: TRBV10-3
clone_size: -
j_call: TRBJ1-5
d_call: -
cdr3_aa: CAISEGGGGNQPQHF
cdr3_nt: TGTGCCATCAGCGAGGGTGGAGGCGGCAATCAGCCCCAGCATTTT

v_call: TRBV3-1
clone_size: few
j_call: TRBJ1-1
d_call: -
cdr3_aa: CASSQEWEAPNTEAFF
cdr3_nt: TGTGCCAGCAGCCAAGAGTGGGAAGCACCGAACACTGAAGCTTTCTTT

v_call: TRBV29-1
clone_size: few
j_call: TRBJ2-7
d_call: -
cdr3_aa: CSVEGDVSYEQYF
cdr3_nt: TGCAGCGTTGAGGGGGACGTCTCCTACGAGCAGTACTTC

v_call: TRBV11-2
clone_size: many
j_call: TRBJ2-3
d_call: -
cdr3_aa: CASSLEGNTDTQYF
cdr3_nt: TGTGCCAGCAGCTTAGAGGGTAACACAGATACGCAGTATTTT

v_call: TRBV7-2
clone_size: many
j_call: TRBJ2-1
d_call: -
cdr3_aa: CASSPRRDEQFF
cdr3_nt: TGTGCCAGCAGCCCCAGGAGGGATGAGCAGTTCTTC

v_call: TRBV12-3/TRBV12-4
clone_size: few
j_call: TRBJ2-1
d_call: TRBD1
cdr3_aa: CASSLGDRVTDEQFF
cdr3_nt: TGTGCCAGCAGTTTAGGGGACAGGGTTACGGATGAGCAGTTCTTC

v_call: TRBV2
clone_size: many
j_call: TRBJ1-2
d_call: -
cdr3_aa: CASSDPSEDYGYTF
cdr3_nt: TGTGCCAGCAGTGACCCCTCGGAGGACTATGGCTACACCTTC

v_call: TRBV20-1
clone_size: -
j_call: TRBJ2-7
d_call: TRBD2
cdr3_aa: CSAIGLAGSSYEQYF
cdr3_nt: TGCAGTGCTATCGGACTAGCGGGGAGCTCCTACGAGCAGTACTTC

v_call: TRBV6-6
clone_size: few
j_call: TRBJ1-5
d_call: TRBD1
cdr3_aa: CASRVGTGPLQPQHF
cdr3_nt: TGTGCCAGCAGGGTGGGGACAGGGCCCCTTCAGCCCCAGCATTTT

v_call: TRBV6-1
clone_size: many
j_call: TRBJ2-3
d_call: -
cdr3_aa: CASSPSGHTDTQYF
cdr3_nt: TGTGCCAGCAGTCCGAGCGGGCACACAGATACGCAGTATTTT

v_call: TRBV6-6
clone_size: few
j_call: TRBJ2-5
d_call: TRBD1
cdr3_aa: CASSYSGTGYQETQYF
cdr3_nt: TGTGCCAGCAGTTACTCCGGGACAGGGTACCAAGAGACCCAGTACTTC

v_call: TRBV11-2
clone_size: few
j_call: TRBJ2-1
d_call: -
cdr3_aa: CASTKDNEQFF
cdr3_nt: TGTGCCAGCACCAAGGACAATGAGCAGTTCTTC

v_call: TRBV5-4
clone_size: -
j_call: TRBJ1-1
d_call: -
cdr3_aa: CASSLRDILNTEAFF
cdr3_nt: TGTGCCAGCAGCTTGAGGGACATTCTGAACACTGAAGCTTTCTTT

v_call: TRBV7-9
clone_size: many
j_call: TRBJ1-1
d_call: -
cdr3_aa: CASSLYTEAFF
cdr3_nt: TGTGCCAGCAGCTTGTACACTGAAGCTTTCTTT

v_call: TRBV11-2
clone_size: many
j_call: TRBJ1-1
d_call: -
cdr3_aa: CASSRMTGVTEAFF
cdr3_nt: TGTGCCAGCAGCCGCATGACGGGGGTGACTGAAGCTTTCTTT

v_call: TRBV14
clone_size: -
j_call: TRBJ1-3
d_call: -
cdr3_aa: CVFGDTIYF
cdr3_nt: TGCGTTTTTGGGGACACCATATATTTT

v_call: TRBV9
clone_size: many
j_call: TRBJ2-2
d_call: TRBD2
cdr3_aa: CASSVVSGRDTGELFF
cdr3_nt: TGTGCCAGCAGCGTCGTTAGCGGGAGGGACACCGGGGAGCTGTTTTTT